What follows describes a single T cell receptor beta chain. Participant age was about 18 to 89 years, and participants resided in 25 or so US areas. Clinical history as reported by participants underpinned cohort assignment. This entry belongs to a study of blood T cell repertoires in COVID-19. The table came from immunoSEQ multiplex PCR; TCRdb's copy has only in-frame clones and leaves some out. The table has 130,000 to 150,000 clones, around 83% seen once; the top ten hold more than 4.5%. The V gene's germline CDR1 is MNHNS and CDR2 SASEGT. The CDR3 runs to 15 residues. The ends were cut back, 2 bases at V and 9 bases at J, with 19 bases in the middle.

Sequencing input: PBMCs or T cells enriched from blood (not recorded which). The chain carries TRBV6-1 and TRBJ2-5, with D perhaps TRBD2 (7 bases). The sequence came from a woman aged 50 to 60 who had been exposed to COVID-19. The CDR3 loop is CASSELGRGDGAQYF. The DNA of the CDR3 is TGTGCCAGCAGTGAACTGGGGAGGGGGGATGGGGCCCAGTACTTC.